These 12 T cell receptor beta chains came from one sample sequenced in a study of T-cell memory formation after mild COVID-19. Via MiXCR, TCRdb re-called the 5' RACE reads, giving one row per CDR3 protein. The sample consists of fewer than 700,000 distinct CDR3 sequences, roughly 22% of them appearing once. The sample taken for sequencing was PBMCs or a T cell subset sorted from them (not recorded which). These receptors all stem from an adult woman who had mild COVID-19 (a few samples of this study predate the infection). Cell type and time point are not known.

This clonotype was detected only a few times. The chain recombines TRBV3-1 with TRBJ2-3, with 8 bases aligning to TRBD1. This CDR3 has 16 amino acids. Germline V gene lookup returns CDR1 LGHDT and CDR2 YNNKEL (reference sequence). V lost 4 bases, J lost 0 bases, and 6 bases stayed unmatched. CDR3 loop: CASSPRRDRSTDTQYF. Written as DNA, the CDR3 is TGTGCCAGCAGCCCGCGACGGGACAGGAGCACAGATACGCAGTATTTT.

This clonotype has just a few counts. The J gene is TRBJ2-1, the V gene TRBV12-3 or TRBV12-4, with D perhaps matching TRBD1 (5 bases). The CDR3 sequence is 14 residues long. Trimming cost V 6 bases and J 1 base, with 10 bases left between them. This CDR3 reads CASSQGLSYNEQFF. CDR3 in DNA: TGTGCCAGCAGCCAGGGCTTATCCTACAATGAGCAGTTCTTC.

The chain joins TRBV29-1 to TRBJ2-7; TRBD1 might be the D (7 bases). There are 15 residues in the CDR3. Germline assignment: CDR1 SQVTM and CDR2 ANQGSEA. Trimming stripped 0 bases from V and 4 bases from J, with 16 bases between. The CDR3 sequence is CSVEELETGTYEQYF. CDR3 DNA sequence: TGCAGCGTTGAAGAACTCGAGACAGGGACTTACGAGCAGTACTTC.

This clonotype was observed a handful of times. The chain employs TRBV20-1 and TRBJ1-2; tentatively, D is TRBD1 (5 bases). The CDR3 runs 13 residues. CDR1 is DFQATT and CDR2 is SNEGSKA in the germline V gene (reference sequence). Trimming took 0 bases from V and 3 from J, leaving 8 bases between them. Written as DNA, the CDR3 is TGCAGTGCTAGAGAGTGGGGGGACTATGGCTACACCTTC. Translated: CSAREWGDYGYTF.

Remarks on this clonotype: Being one base from a much bigger clone, this may be a read error. J is TRBJ2-3 and V is TRBV12-3 or TRBV12-4; D is perhaps TRBD2 (5 bases). This CDR3 contains 14 residues. CDR3 nucleotides: TGTGCCAGCAGTTTAGCGGGATGGGGAGATACGCTGTATTTT. This sequence encodes CASSLAGWGDTLYF.

This clonotype came up a few times. The chain has TRBV20-1 and TRBJ1-3; D is perhaps TRBD1 (5 bases). The CDR3 is made up of 16 amino acids. Trimming removed 2 bases at V and 4 bases at J, with 18 bases between. Per the germline V gene, CDR1 is DFQATT and CDR2 is SNEGSKA (reference sequence). CDR3 nucleotides: TGCAGTGCTAGACCCCCCGGGACTTCAGGCGGAAACACCATATATTTT. It is translated as CSARPPGTSGGNTIYF.

This clonotype was detected only a few times. The V gene is TRBV7-2, the J gene TRBJ1-5; D may be TRBD1 (5 bases). Germline values: CDR1 SGHTA, CDR2 FQGNSA. The ends were cut back, 3 bases at V and 9 bases at J, with 18 bases in the middle. The CDR3 is 15 residues long. CDR3 protein: CASSLSGGSSGPQHF. The CDR3 bases are TGTGCCAGCAGCTTGAGCGGGGGGAGTTCAGGGCCCCAGCATTTT. The full variable domain, rest sourced from reference TRBV7-2 and TRBJ1-5, is GAGVSQSPSNKVTEKGKDVELRCDPISGHTALYWYRQSLGQGLEFLIYFQGNSAPDKSGLPSDRFSAERTGGSVSTLTIQRTQQEDSAVYLCASSLSGGSSGPQHFGDGTRLSIL.

The chain combines TRBV7-6 with TRBJ2-5; D is ambiguous. The V end was cut by 0 bases, the J end by 0 bases, with 5 bases between. The germline V gene encodes CDR1 SGHVS and CDR2 FNYEAQ. The CDR3 is 14 residues long. The CDR3 protein is CASSLALDQETQYF. CDR3 in DNA: TGTGCCAGCAGCTTAGCCCTAGACCAAGAGACCCAGTACTTC.

This clonotype was detected a few times. The CDR3 sequence is CASSSTSSGELFF. CDR3 DNA sequence: TGTGCCAGCAGTTCGACTAGCTCGGGGGAGCTGTTTTTT. The chain uses TRBV12-3 or TRBV12-4 and TRBJ2-2, with TRBD2 matching 7 bases. The CDR3 spans 13 residues. Trimming at V came to 4 bases and at J to 8 bases, leaving 4 bases not matched to a gene.

The CDR3 spells CSAKKQGVDTEAFF. CDR3 in DNA: TGCAGTGCTAAAAAACAGGGGGTCGACACTGAAGCTTTCTTT. This chain uses TRBV20-1 with TRBJ1-1; 8 nucleotides agree with TRBD1. The J segment lost 3 bases and the V segment lost 4 bases, leaving 7 bases of the junction unmatched. The CDR3 is 14 residues long. The germline gives CDR1 DFQATT, CDR2 SNEGSKA (reference sequence).

This chain joins TRBV2 and TRBJ1-2; 11 nucleotides agree with TRBD1. With 6 bases clipped from V and 4 bases from J, the junction kept 4 bases outside the gene matches. The CDR3 is made up of 14 amino acids. Germline values: CDR1 SNHLY, CDR2 FYNNEI. The DNA of the CDR3 is TGTGCCAGCAGAGCGGGACAGGGGGGCTATGGCTACACCTTC. It translates to CASRAGQGGYGYTF.

In DNA, the CDR3 is TGCGCCAGCAGCCCCCGGTGGGAGAGCACTGAAGCTTTCTTT. Translated: CASSPRWESTEAFF. The chain uses TRBV5-1 and TRBJ1-1; D not certain. The CDR3 extends over 14 amino acids. V lost 4 bases to trimming and J lost 4 bases, with 14 bases between them. From germline, CDR1 is SGHRS and CDR2 YFSETQ.